These 9 T cell receptor beta chains came from one sample sequenced in a study of immune heterogeneity within non-small cell lung tumors. Bulk tumor genomic DNA (approximately 600 ng per sample) served as template. Spaced far apart, several biopsies were taken from each primary tumor during surgery. Patients underwent curative surgery for untreated, newly diagnosed non-small cell lung cancer. It was with 32 V and 13 J primers that multiplex PCR amplified TCR beta CDR3. TCRdb used MiXCR to reprocess the multiplex PCR reads, holding one entry per CDR3 protein. Of roughly 10,000 distinct CDR3 sequences in the sample, 15% to 25% were seen once. The material sequenced was lung tumor tissue. The receptors stem from a man aged 55-75 years with non-small cell lung cancer.

The rearrangement links TRBV12-3 or TRBV12-4 to TRBJ1-5; perhaps TRBD1 as D (5 bases). V was trimmed by 2 bases and J by 7 bases, leaving 9 bases between them. The CDR3 sequence is 13 residues long. The CDR3 DNA sequence: TGTGCCAGCAGTTTATCCCAGGGCCAGCCCCAGCATTTT. It translates to CASSLSQGQPQHF.

The J gene is TRBJ1-2, the V gene TRBV7-9; 9 nucleotides align to TRBD1. Trimming removed 5 bases from V and 1 base from J; junction bases left unmatched: 2. CDR1 is SEHNR and CDR2 is FQNEAQ in the germline V gene (reference sequence). CDR3 length: 14 amino acids. The CDR3 loop is CASSRTGVNYGYTF. The CDR3 DNA sequence: TGTGCCAGCAGCCGGACAGGGGTTAACTATGGCTACACCTTC.

This sequence joins TRBV9 and TRBJ2-3; D possibly corresponds to TRBD1 (6 bases). Germline-derived CDR1 and CDR2 are SGDLS and YYNGEE. Trimming removed 4 bases from V and 2 bases from J, with 14 bases in between. The CDR3 runs 15 residues. CDR3: CASSLGQTYTDTQYF. The CDR3 DNA reads TGTGCCAGCAGCTTAGGACAGACCTACACAGATACGCAGTATTTT.

There are a few counts of this clonotype. The genes are TRBV19 and TRBJ2-1; the match to TRBD2 covers 12 bases. The CDR3 is 15 residues long. Per the germline V gene, CDR1 is LNHDA and CDR2 is SQIVND (reference sequence). Unmatched junction bases numbered 12, after V lost 3 bases and J lost 15 bases. The CDR3 loop is CASSMGLAGGPGPFF. The CDR3 nucleotides are TGTGCCAGTAGTATGGGTCTAGCGGGAGGGCCAGGTCCGTTCTTC. Looking up the rest from reference TRBV19 and TRBJ2-1 gives the full variable domain: DGGITQSPKYLFRKEGQNVTLSCEQNLNHDAMYWYRQDPGQGLRLIYYSQIVNDFQKGDIAEGYSVSREKKESFPLTVTSAQKNPTAFYLCASSMGLAGGPGPFFGPGTRLTVL.

Relative to its sample, this clonotype is medium-sized (0.01 to 0.1%). The rearrangement uses TRBV5-1 and TRBJ1-1, with 9 nucleotides matching TRBD1. Trimming took 4 bases from V and 3 from J; bases not matched to a gene: 7. This CDR3 has 15 residues. CDR1 is SGHRS and CDR2 is YFSETQ in the germline V gene. The CDR3 sequence is CASSHPGQGYTEAFF. The CDR3, as DNA: TGCGCCAGCAGCCATCCCGGACAGGGGTACACTGAAGCTTTCTTT. Filled out from reference TRBV5-1 and TRBJ1-1, the complete variable domain reads KAGVTQTPRYLIKTRGQQVTLSCSPISGHRSVSWYQQTPGQGLQFLFEYFSETQRNKGNFPGRFSGRQFSNSRSEMNVSTLELGDSALYLCASSHPGQGYTEAFFGQGTRLTVV.

In this sample, this clonotype turned up a few times. Here the CDR3 reads CASSTRDPAGRETQYF. For the CDR3, the DNA is TGTGCCAGTAGTACCAGGGACCCGGCGGGGAGAGAGACCCAGTACTTC. V usage is TRBV19 and J usage is TRBJ2-5; D is possibly TRBD2 (6 bases). Germline V gene sequence: CDR1 LNHDA, CDR2 SQIVND (reference sequence). CDR3 size: 16 residues. Between the trimmed V and J ends, which lost 4 bases and 4 bases, there was a span of 19 bases.

This clonotype was recorded at least ten times. The chain joins TRBV6-1 to TRBJ2-7; D gene uncertain. The germline V gene encodes CDR1 MNHNS and CDR2 SASEGT. V lost 3 bases, J lost 5 bases, and 11 bases lay in between. This CDR3 spans 13 amino acids. For the CDR3, the DNA is TGTGCCAGCAGTGAGCAGCCGGGCGACGAGCAGTACTTC. Translation gives CASSEQPGDEQYF.

This clonotype counts as medium-sized. The chain combines TRBV19 with TRBJ1-1, with D unresolved. Trimming removed 6 bases from V and 0 bases from J, with 11 bases in between. CDR1 LNHDA and CDR2 SQIVND come from the germline V gene (reference sequence). The CDR3 length is 14 residues. DNA of the CDR3: TGTGCCAGTAGCTCCCGGACGTTGAACACTGAAGCTTTCTTT. Amino acids: CASSSRTLNTEAFF.

CDR3 residues: CASRPHISWSSYEQYF. DNA for the CDR3: TGTGCCAGCAGACCCCACATCAGCTGGAGCTCCTACGAGCAGTACTTC. V and J are TRBV6-1 and TRBJ2-7; D not resolved. Between the trimmed V and J ends, which lost 6 bases and 0 bases, there was a span of 18 bases. This CDR3 is 16 amino acids long. The V gene's germline CDR1 is MNHNS and CDR2 SASEGT.